The source of this T cell receptor beta chain is a study of T cells after yellow fever vaccination. This clonotype was observed a handful of times. The antigen remains unidentified. UMIs and a universal primer site were added when TCR cDNA was made by 5'RACE template switching. TCRdb analysed the 5' RACE reads with MiXCR anew, one entry per CDR3 protein. This table holds 150,000 to 200,000 distinct CDR3 sequences, roughly 9.6% found once. Study results and caveats: The booster saw the reappearance of most primary-vaccination clones (approximately 97% CD4, 88% CD8). CD4 and CD8 compartments shared a small share of clonotypes. Faster peaking, at day 5 versus 15, marked a secondary response that was weaker.

This CDR3 is 16 amino acids long. The V gene end was trimmed by 0 bases and the J gene end by 0 bases; junction bases not matched to a gene: 0. The germline gives CDR1 SGHVS, CDR2 FQNEAQ. The sample in question was CD8+ T cells sorted from PBMCs, obtained 15 days after the yellow fever booster vaccination. J is TRBJ2-1 and V is TRBV7-8, with TRBD2 identical over 9 bases. This clonotype was obtained from a man younger than 35 who received the YFV17D yellow fever vaccine. CDR3 residues: CASSLAAGGSYNEQFF. The CDR3 DNA reads TGTGCCAGCAGCTTAGCAGCGGGGGGCTCCTACAATGAGCAGTTCTTC.